This TCR beta chain was profiled in a study of control samples from healthy donors and cancer patients. The CDR3 extends over 14 amino acids. Trimming took 4 bases from V and 2 from J, leaving 11 bases between them. Germline loops: CDR1 SGHDT, CDR2 YYEEEE. Assay used: immunoSEQ multiplex PCR; TCRdb lists only in-frame clones, some missing. The sample yields roughly 69,000 clones, 75% to 85% seen once. Sequenced: blood. The chain combines TRBV5-6 with TRBJ2-3; D may be TRBD1 (6 bases). The sequence was collected from a man aged 55-75 years in good health. CDR3 sequence (DNA): TGTGCCAGCAGCCAAGGACAGCTCACAGATACGCAGTATTTT. This encodes CASSQGQLTDTQYF.